The 22 T cell receptor beta chains below come from one sample, sequenced in a study of cytomegalovirus exposure and HLA in healthy donors. With 60 Vbeta and 13 Jbeta primers, the PCR was carried out. Sequencing used immunoSEQ multiplex PCR; TCRdb keeps in-frame clones, though not all of them. The profile covers about 180,000 clones, with 70% to 85% appearing a single time and about 1.5% taken by the ten largest. The source material was PBMCs. The receptors were gathered from a man younger than 30 in good health and CMV-seronegative.

The gene calls are TRBV4-3 and TRBJ2-5, with D tentatively TRBD1 (6 bases). The CDR3 spans 14 residues. Germline loops: CDR1 LGHNA, CDR2 YSLEER. V lost 0 bases and J lost 3, with 8 bases in between. The CDR3 region has the DNA TGCGCCAGCAGCCAAGACACAGGGAAAGAGACCCAGTACTTC. Translating gives CASSQDTGKETQYF.

This rearrangement joins TRBV15 to TRBJ2-3, with a weak D call TRBD2 (5 bases). The CDR3 runs 13 residues. In germline, CDR1 is LNHNV, CDR2 YYDKDF (reference sequence). Deletions cut 0 bases from V and 11 bases from J, with 12 bases between. The CDR3 loop reads CATSRDIPGEQYF. CDR3 nucleotides: TGTGCCACCAGCAGAGATATCCCCGGGGAGCAGTATTTT.

This clone was seen a few times. This chain joins TRBV6-5 and TRBJ1-2; TRBD1 is a possible D gene (5 bases). CDR1 and CDR2 (germline): MNHEY, SVGAGI. Trimming removed 4 bases from V and 2 bases from J, with 14 bases in between. This CDR3 region has 15 residues. This chain's CDR3 is CASSFMEGLNYGYTF. The CDR3 bases are TGTGCCAGCAGTTTTATGGAGGGACTCAACTATGGCTACACCTTC.

The V and J genes are TRBV7-2 and TRBJ2-5; D is unresolved. The CDR3 is 13 amino acids. V gave up 1 base and J gave up 4 bases, with 7 bases separating them. CDR1 and CDR2 from the germline V gene are SGHTA and FQGNSA. The CDR3 reads CASSLGPGETQYF. CDR3 in DNA: TGTGCCAGCAGCTTAGGACCGGGAGAGACCCAGTACTTC.

The chain uses TRBV30 and TRBJ2-1; D is undetermined. The ends were cut back, 4 bases at V and 6 bases at J, with 7 bases in the middle. Germline CDR1 is GTSNPN and CDR2 is SVGIG (reference sequence). The CDR3 sequence is 11 residues long. The CDR3 region has the DNA TGTGCCTGGACCGGGTCCAATGAGCAGTTCTTC. Amino acids: CAWTGSNEQFF. The whole variable domain, remainder taken from reference TRBV30 and TRBJ2-1, is SQTIHQWPATLVQPVGSPLSLECTVEGTSNPNLYWYRQAAGRGLQLLFYSVGIGQISSEVPQNLSASRPQDRQFILSSKKLLLSDSGFYLCAWTGSNEQFFGPGTRLTVL.

The chain employs TRBV11-1 and TRBJ2-1; 13 nucleotides match TRBD2. The CDR3 spans 16 residues. Germline V gene sequence: CDR1 SGHAT, CDR2 FQDESV (reference sequence). Trimming removed 5 bases from V and 8 bases from J; junction bases left unmatched: 9. Here the CDR3 DNA reads TGTGCCAGCAGCGCCGGGACTAGCGGGAAGTACGATGAGCAGTTCTTC. Translation gives CASSAGTSGKYDEQFF.

This clone has more than one count but fewer than ten. CDR3 residues: CASSGLDVSGSRNEQFF. The CDR3 DNA reads as TGTGCCAGCAGCGGACTTGATGTCAGCGGGAGTCGGAATGAGCAGTTCTTC. V and J are TRBV5-4 and TRBJ2-1; the match to TRBD2 covers 8 bases. Germline V gives CDR1 SGHNT, CDR2 YYREEE (reference sequence). Losses at the gene ends were 4 bases for V and 7 bases for J; bases not matched to a gene: 16. This CDR3 comprises 17 residues. The full variable domain, rest sourced from reference TRBV5-4 and TRBJ2-1, is ETGVTQSPTHLIKTRGQQVTLRCSSQSGHNTVSWYQQALGQGPQFIFQYYREEENGRGNFPPRFSGLQFPNYSSELNVNALELDDSALYLCASSGLDVSGSRNEQFFGPGTRLTVL.

This clone was recorded once. The chain has TRBV7-9 and TRBJ2-1; the match to TRBD2 covers 7 bases. Germline trimming cut 3 bases from V and 7 bases from J; bases unmatched to any gene: 12. The CDR3 extends over 16 amino acids. Germline loops: CDR1 SEHNR, CDR2 FQNEAQ (reference sequence). This chain's CDR3 is CASSLQRTVGGNEQFF. DNA for the CDR3: TGTGCCAGCAGCTTGCAACGGACGGTGGGGGGGAATGAGCAGTTCTTC.

CDR3 loop: CASSPQGAKNTEAFF. CDR3 coding DNA: TGTGCCAGCAGTCCACAGGGGGCGAAGAACACTGAAGCTTTCTTT. The gene calls are TRBV28 and TRBJ1-1; 9 nucleotides align to TRBD1. This CDR3 has 15 residues. After removal of 5 bases from V and 1 base from J, the junction contained 5 bases not matched to a gene. The germline gives CDR1 MDHEN, CDR2 SYDVKM.

The chain joins TRBV30 to TRBJ2-7; 9 bases fit TRBD2. Germline CDR1 is GTSNPN and CDR2 is SVGIG (reference sequence). V lost 3 bases, J lost 7 bases, and 1 base stayed unmatched. The CDR3 runs to 11 residues. Here the CDR3 reads CAWSAGGEQYF. The CDR3 region has the DNA TGTGCCTGGAGCGCGGGGGGGGAGCAGTACTTC.

This chain uses TRBV7-3 with TRBJ1-5; 8 positions match TRBD1. J lost 4 bases, V lost 3 bases, and 5 bases had no gene match. Germline V lookup: CDR1 SGHTA, CDR2 FQGTGA. CDR3 length: 15 residues. The CDR3 bases are TGTGCCAGCAGCTTCAGGACAGGGTGGAATCAGCCCCAGCATTTT. Its protein product is CASSFRTGWNQPQHF.

This clone was counted between two and nine times. CDR3 sequence (DNA): TGTGCCAGCAGCGTGCAGGGTGTCGGCTACACCTTC. It is translated as CASSVQGVGYTF. This chain uses TRBV7-2 with TRBJ1-2; perhaps TRBD1 as D (5 bases). The CDR3 has 12 amino acids. Germline-derived CDR1 and CDR2 are SGHTA and FQGNSA. Trimming left V 5 bases short and J 8 bases short, with 12 bases between.

This clone has just one count. This chain links TRBV4-2 with TRBJ2-1; the match to TRBD2 covers 9 bases. Germline V gene sequence: CDR1 LGHNA, CDR2 YNFKEQ. CDR3 length: 16 residues. The J segment lost 5 bases and the V segment lost 1 base, leaving 6 bases of the junction unmatched. The CDR3 sequence is CASSQAWRGGNNEQFF. The CDR3 DNA sequence: TGTGCCAGCAGCCAAGCTTGGCGGGGGGGCAACAATGAGCAGTTCTTC.

The chain is built from TRBV11-2 and TRBJ1-5; 8 bases fit TRBD1. Germline V gene data show CDR1 as SGHAT and CDR2 as FQNNGV. Unmatched junction bases numbered 10, after V lost 3 bases and J lost 0 bases. This CDR3 region has 18 residues. CDR3 sequence: CASSLGAGGLYSNQPQHF. The CDR3 nucleotides are TGTGCCAGCAGCTTGGGGGCAGGGGGCCTATATAGCAATCAGCCCCAGCATTTT. The whole variable domain, filled in from reference TRBV11-2 and TRBJ1-5, reads EAGVAQSPRYKIIEKRQSVAFWCNPISGHATLYWYQQILGQGPKLLIQFQNNGVVDDSQLPKDRFSAERLKGVDSTLKIQPAKLEDSAVYLCASSLGAGGLYSNQPQHFGDGTRLSIL.

For this clone: One end of the junction varies from germline; a read error may be responsible. CDR3 in amino acids: CASSSPKLGTGVFYEQYF. The CDR3 DNA follows: TGTGCCAGCTCATCACCAAAGCTGGGGACAGGAGTTTTCTACGAGCAGTACTTC. The chain employs TRBV18 and TRBJ2-7; 8 bases align to TRBD1. CDR3 length equals 18 residues. Germline CDR1 is KGHSH and CDR2 is LQKENI.

V usage is TRBV19 and J usage is TRBJ2-1, with 8 positions matching TRBD2. J gave up 3 bases and V 4 bases, and 5 bases lay outside the gene matches. Germline V CDR1 and CDR2: LNHDA, SQIVND (reference sequence). The CDR3 loop spans 15 amino acids. The CDR3 region is CASSTRGGDYNEQFF. As DNA, the CDR3 is TGTGCCAGTAGTACCCGGGGGGGGGACTACAATGAGCAGTTCTTC. The whole variable domain, filled in from reference TRBV19 and TRBJ2-1, reads DGGITQSPKYLFRKEGQNVTLSCEQNLNHDAMYWYRQDPGQGLRLIYYSQIVNDFQKGDIAEGYSVSREKKESFPLTVTSAQKNPTAFYLCASSTRGGDYNEQFFGPGTRLTVL.

The CDR3, as DNA: TGTGCCTGGACCCCCGGGAACTATGGCTACACCTTC. Residues: CAWTPGNYGYTF. The chain links TRBV30 to TRBJ1-2; D call uncertain. Germline CDR1 is GTSNPN and CDR2 is SVGIG (reference sequence). V gave up 4 bases and J gave up 2 bases, with 8 bases separating them. The length of the CDR3 is 12 residues.

This clone was seen a few times. The chain has TRBV7-3 and TRBJ2-1, with 15 bases that match TRBD2. The CDR3 is 19 amino acids. Germline CDR1 is SGHTA and CDR2 is FQGTGA. V was pared by 5 bases and J by 2 bases, with 10 bases of the junction left unmatched. The CDR3 DNA follows: TGTGCCAGCAGCACCCTGGGGACTAGCGGGAGGTCCCCCTACAATGAGCAGTTCTTC. Translating gives CASSTLGTSGRSPYNEQFF.

The chain joins TRBV2 to TRBJ2-3; tentatively, D is TRBD1 (6 bases). Germline lookup yields CDR1 SNHLY and CDR2 FYNNEI. The CDR3 sequence is 13 residues long. V was pared by 6 bases and J by 4 bases, with 11 bases between. In nucleotides, the CDR3 is TGTGCCAGCAGGGGTTGGGGGCCAGATACGCAGTATTTT. It specifies CASRGWGPDTQYF.

The sample holds a few counts of this clone. V usage is TRBV29-1 and J usage is TRBJ2-7; D is perhaps TRBD2 (5 bases). V gave up 6 bases and J gave up 6 bases, with 15 bases separating them. Germline V lookup: CDR1 SQVTM, CDR2 ANQGSEA. The CDR3 sequence is 12 residues long. Written as DNA, the CDR3 is TGCAGCGTCTGGACGGTGGGGAGCGAGCAGTACTTC. This encodes CSVWTVGSEQYF.

This sequence joins TRBV18 and TRBJ1-4, with D perhaps matching TRBD1 (5 bases). CDR3 size: 14 residues. The germline V and J ends were trimmed by 4 bases and 6 bases, with 12 bases remaining between them. Per the germline V gene, CDR1 is KGHSH and CDR2 is LQKENI. DNA for the CDR3: TGTGCCAGCTCACGCGGGGCAGGAGATGAAAAACTGTTTTTT. Its translation: CASSRGAGDEKLFF.

This clone was detected only once. The CDR3 DNA is TGTGCCAGCAGCACACAGGGTACCGGCACTGAAGCTTTCTTT. Amino acid sequence: CASSTQGTGTEAFF. The chain recombines TRBV11-3 with TRBJ1-1; D possibly corresponds to TRBD1 (6 bases). Trimming removed 5 bases at V and 4 bases at J, with 14 bases between. The CDR3 is made up of 14 amino acids. Germline V CDR1 and CDR2: SGHNT, YENEEA.